This section outlines one T cell receptor (beta chain) sequence together with its context. Treatment reported: oral pan-JAK inhibitor, 5-10 mg twice daily. Sampling of alopecia areata patients yielded lesional scalp punch biopsies as well as peripheral blood. Trimming removed 0 bases at V and 7 bases at J, with 7 bases between. Germline CDR1 reads LGHNA; CDR2 reads YNFKEQ. There are 12 residues in the CDR3. TCR sequencing used cDNA made by reverse transcription of extracted RNA. Measured with immunoSEQ multiplex PCR; TCRdb has only the in-frame clones, and not every one. The table lists about 190,000 clones, 45% to 75% of them singletons. This entry belongs to a study of CD8+ T cells in alopecia areata.

This receptor was taken from a human donor with alopecia areata. The source was CD4+ T cells sorted from blood, collected at week 4, from a patient treated with tofacitinib. The genes are TRBV4-2 and TRBJ2-7; D may be TRBD2 (5 bases). The CDR3 DNA is TGTGCCAGCAGCCAAGACCGGAGGGAGCAGTACTTC. Protein sequence: CASSQDRREQYF.